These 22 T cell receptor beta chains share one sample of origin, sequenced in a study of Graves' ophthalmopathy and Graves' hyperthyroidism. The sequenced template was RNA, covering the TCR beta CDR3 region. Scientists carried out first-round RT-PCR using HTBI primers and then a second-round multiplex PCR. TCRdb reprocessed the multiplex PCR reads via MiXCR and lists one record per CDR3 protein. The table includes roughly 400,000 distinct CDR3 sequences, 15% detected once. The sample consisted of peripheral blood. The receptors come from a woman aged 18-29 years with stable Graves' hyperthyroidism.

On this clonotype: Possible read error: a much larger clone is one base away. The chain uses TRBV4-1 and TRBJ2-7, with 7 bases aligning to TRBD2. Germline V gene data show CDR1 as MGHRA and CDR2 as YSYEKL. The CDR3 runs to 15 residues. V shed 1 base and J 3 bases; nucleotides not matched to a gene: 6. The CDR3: CASSQAAGVGYEQYV. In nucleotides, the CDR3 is TGCGCCAGCAGCCAAGCGGCGGGAGTAGGCTACGAGCAGTACGTC.

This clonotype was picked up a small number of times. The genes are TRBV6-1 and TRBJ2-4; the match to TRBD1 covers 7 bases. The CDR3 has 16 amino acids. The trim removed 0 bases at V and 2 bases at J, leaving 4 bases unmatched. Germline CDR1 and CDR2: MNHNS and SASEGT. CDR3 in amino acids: CASSEAQGVSKNIQYF. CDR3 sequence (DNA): TGTGCCAGCAGTGAAGCGCAGGGGGTTTCCAAAAACATTCAGTACTTC.

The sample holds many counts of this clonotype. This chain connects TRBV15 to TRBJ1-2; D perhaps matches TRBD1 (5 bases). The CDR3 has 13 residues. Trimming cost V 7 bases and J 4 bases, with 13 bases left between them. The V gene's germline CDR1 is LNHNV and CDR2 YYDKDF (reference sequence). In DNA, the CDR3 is TGTGCCACCACCTCGACAGTCTTCTATGGCTACACCTTC. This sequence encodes CATTSTVFYGYTF.

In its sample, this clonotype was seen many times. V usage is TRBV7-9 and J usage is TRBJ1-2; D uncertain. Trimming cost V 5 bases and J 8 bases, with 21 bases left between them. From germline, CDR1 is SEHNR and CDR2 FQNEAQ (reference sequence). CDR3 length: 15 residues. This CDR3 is CASSPPLGNPEGYTF. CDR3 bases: TGTGCCAGCAGCCCCCCCTTGGGGAACCCGGAGGGCTACACCTTC.

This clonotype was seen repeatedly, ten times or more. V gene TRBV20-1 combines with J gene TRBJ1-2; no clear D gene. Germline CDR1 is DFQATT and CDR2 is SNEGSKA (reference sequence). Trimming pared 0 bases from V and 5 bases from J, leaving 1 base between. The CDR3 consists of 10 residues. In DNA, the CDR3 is TGCAGTGCTAGAGAGTATGGCTACACCTTC. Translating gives CSAREYGYTF.

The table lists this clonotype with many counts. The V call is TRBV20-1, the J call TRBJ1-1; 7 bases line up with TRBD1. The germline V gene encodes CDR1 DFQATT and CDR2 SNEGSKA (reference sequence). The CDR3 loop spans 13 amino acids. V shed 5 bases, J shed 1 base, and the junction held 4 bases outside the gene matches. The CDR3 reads CSALGQSNTEAFF. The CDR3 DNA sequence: TGCAGTGCTCTGGGACAGTCGAACACTGAAGCTTTCTTT.

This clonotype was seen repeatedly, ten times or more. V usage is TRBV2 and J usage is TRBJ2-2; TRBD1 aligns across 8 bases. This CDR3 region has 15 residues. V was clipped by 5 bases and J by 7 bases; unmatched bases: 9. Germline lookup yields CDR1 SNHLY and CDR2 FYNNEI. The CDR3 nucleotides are TGTGCCAGCAGTTCAGGGGGCGAGATGAGCGGGGAGCTGTTTTTT. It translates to CASSSGGEMSGELFF. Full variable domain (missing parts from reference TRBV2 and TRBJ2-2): EPEVTQTPSHQVTQMGQEVILRCVPISNHLYFYWYRQILGQKVEFLVSFYNNEISEKSEIFDDQFSVERPDGSNFTLKIRSTKLEDSAMYFCASSSGGEMSGELFFGEGSRLTVL.

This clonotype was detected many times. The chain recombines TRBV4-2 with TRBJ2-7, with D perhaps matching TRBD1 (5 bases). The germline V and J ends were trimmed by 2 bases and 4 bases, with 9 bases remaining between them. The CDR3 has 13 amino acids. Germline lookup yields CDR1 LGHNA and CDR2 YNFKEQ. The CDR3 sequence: CASSQRAGYEQYF. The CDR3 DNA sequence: TGTGCCAGCAGCCAAAGGGCAGGGTACGAGCAGTACTTC.

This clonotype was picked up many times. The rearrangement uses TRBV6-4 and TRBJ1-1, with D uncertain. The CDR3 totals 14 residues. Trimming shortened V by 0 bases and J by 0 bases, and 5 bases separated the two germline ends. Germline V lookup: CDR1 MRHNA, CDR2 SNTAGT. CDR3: CASSDSSMNTEAFF. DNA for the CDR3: TGTGCCAGCAGTGACTCGAGCATGAACACTGAAGCTTTCTTT.

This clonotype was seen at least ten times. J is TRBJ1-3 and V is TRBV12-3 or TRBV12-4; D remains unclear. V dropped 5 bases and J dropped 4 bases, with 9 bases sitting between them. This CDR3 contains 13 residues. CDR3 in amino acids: CASSRWTGNTIYF. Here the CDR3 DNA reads TGTGCCAGCAGTCGCTGGACGGGAAACACCATATATTTT.

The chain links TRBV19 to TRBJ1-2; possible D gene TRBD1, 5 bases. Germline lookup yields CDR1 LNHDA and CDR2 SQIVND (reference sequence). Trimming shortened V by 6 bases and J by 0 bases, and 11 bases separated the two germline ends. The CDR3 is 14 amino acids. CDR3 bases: TGTGCCAGTAGCGGGACGGTTACTAACTATGGCTACACCTTC. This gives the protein CASSGTVTNYGYTF.

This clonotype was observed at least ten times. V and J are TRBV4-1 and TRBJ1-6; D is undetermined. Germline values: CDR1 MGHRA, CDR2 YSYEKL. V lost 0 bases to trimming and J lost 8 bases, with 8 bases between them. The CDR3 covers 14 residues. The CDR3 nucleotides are TGCGCCAGCAGCCAAGAAAAGGGATATTCACCCCTCCACTTT. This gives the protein CASSQEKGYSPLHF.

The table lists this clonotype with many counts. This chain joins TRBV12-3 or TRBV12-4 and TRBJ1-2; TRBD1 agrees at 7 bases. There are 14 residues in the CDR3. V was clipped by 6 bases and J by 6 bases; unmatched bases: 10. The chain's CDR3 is CASSFPDRANGYTF. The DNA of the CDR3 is TGTGCCAGCAGCTTCCCTGACAGGGCGAATGGCTACACCTTC.

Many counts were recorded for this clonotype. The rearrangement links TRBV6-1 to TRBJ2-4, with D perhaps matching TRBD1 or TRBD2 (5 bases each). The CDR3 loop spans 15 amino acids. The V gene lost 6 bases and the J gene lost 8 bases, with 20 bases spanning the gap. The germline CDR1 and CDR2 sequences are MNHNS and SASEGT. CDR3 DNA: TGTGCCAGCAGACCAACCGGGACCTCGAGCGACATTCAGTACTTC. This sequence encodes CASRPTGTSSDIQYF.

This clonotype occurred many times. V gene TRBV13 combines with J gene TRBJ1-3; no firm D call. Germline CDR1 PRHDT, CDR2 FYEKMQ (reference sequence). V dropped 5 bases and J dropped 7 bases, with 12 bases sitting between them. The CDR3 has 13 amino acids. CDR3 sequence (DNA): TGTGCCAGCAGCGCCGTTGAATCGAACACCATATATTTT. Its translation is CASSAVESNTIYF.

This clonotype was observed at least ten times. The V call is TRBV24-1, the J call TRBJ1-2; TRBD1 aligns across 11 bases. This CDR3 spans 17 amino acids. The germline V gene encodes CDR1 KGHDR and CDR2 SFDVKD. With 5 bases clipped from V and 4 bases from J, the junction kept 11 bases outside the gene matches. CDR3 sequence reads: CATSVQLPGTGGYGYTF. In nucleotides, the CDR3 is TGTGCCACCAGTGTCCAACTACCCGGGACAGGGGGCTATGGCTACACCTTC.

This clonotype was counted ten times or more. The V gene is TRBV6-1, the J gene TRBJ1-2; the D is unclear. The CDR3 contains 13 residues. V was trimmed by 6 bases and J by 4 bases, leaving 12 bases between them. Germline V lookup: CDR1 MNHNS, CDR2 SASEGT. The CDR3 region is CASRPLEAYGYTF. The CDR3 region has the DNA TGTGCCAGCAGACCCTTAGAGGCCTATGGCTACACCTTC.

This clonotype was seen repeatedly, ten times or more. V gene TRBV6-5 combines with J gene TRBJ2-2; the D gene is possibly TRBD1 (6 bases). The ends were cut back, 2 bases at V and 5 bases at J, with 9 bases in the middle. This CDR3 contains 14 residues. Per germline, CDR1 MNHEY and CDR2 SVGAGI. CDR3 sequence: CASSYIGTTGELFF. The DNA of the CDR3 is TGTGCCAGCAGTTACATCGGGACAACCGGGGAGCTGTTTTTT.

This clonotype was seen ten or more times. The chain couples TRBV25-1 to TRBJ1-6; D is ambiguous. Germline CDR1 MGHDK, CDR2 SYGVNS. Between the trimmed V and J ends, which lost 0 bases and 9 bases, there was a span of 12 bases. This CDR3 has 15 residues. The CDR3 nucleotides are TGTGCCAGCAGTGAATATGGAGGGATTGGTTCACCCCTCCACTTT. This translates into CASSEYGGIGSPLHF.

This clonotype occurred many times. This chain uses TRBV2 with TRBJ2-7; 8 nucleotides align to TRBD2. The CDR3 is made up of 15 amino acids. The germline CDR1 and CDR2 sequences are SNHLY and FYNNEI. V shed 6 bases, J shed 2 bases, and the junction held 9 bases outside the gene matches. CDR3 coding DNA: TGTGCCAGCAGAACCATCCCGGGACTAGCCTACGAGCAGTACTTC. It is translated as CASRTIPGLAYEQYF.

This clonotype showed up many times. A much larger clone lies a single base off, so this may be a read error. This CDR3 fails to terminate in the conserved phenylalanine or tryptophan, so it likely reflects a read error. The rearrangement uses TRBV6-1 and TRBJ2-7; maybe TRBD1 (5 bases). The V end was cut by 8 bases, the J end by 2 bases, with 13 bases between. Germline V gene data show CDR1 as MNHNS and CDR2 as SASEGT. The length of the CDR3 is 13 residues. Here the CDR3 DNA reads TGTGCCAGCTGTACAAGGGGAACCTACGAGCAGTACCTC. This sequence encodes CASCTRGTYEQYL.

The CDR3 DNA reads as TGTGCCAGCAGCGATCCCGGGACAGGGAATGGCTACACCTTC. It is translated as CASSDPGTGNGYTF. The chain is built from TRBV12-3 or TRBV12-4 and TRBJ1-2, with 9 bases fitting TRBD1. The CDR3 is made up of 14 amino acids. Unmatched junction bases numbered 8, after V lost 6 bases and J lost 6 bases.